The T cell receptor (beta chain) described here comes from a study of T cells after yellow fever vaccination. Study context: Any fraction with a low cell number was prepared using SMART-Seq v4 Ultra Low Input.

UMIs were added to TCR cDNA along with a universal primer site when it was made by 5'RACE template switching. TCRdb re-called the 5' RACE reads through MiXCR, storing one row per CDR3 protein. The sample lists approximately 350,000 distinct CDR3 sequences, under 14% occurring once. Concerning this clonotype itself: The antigen remains unidentified.

CDR1 and CDR2 from the germline V gene are SNHLY and FYNNEI. V was trimmed by 6 bases and J by 7 bases, leaving 12 bases between them. This CDR3 contains 13 residues. Study-level points and caveats: Post-booster samples contained most primary-vaccination clones (approximately 95% CD4, less than 90% CD8).

The chain employs TRBV2 and TRBJ1-4; D is perhaps TRBD1 (6 bases). Sequencing used PBMCs, obtained on the day of the first yellow fever vaccination. The sequence was obtained from a man aged 18-30 years who received the YFV17D yellow fever vaccine. CDR3 loop: CASRNREGEKLFF. The CDR3 nucleotides are TGTGCCAGCAGAAACAGGGAAGGTGAAAAACTGTTTTTT.